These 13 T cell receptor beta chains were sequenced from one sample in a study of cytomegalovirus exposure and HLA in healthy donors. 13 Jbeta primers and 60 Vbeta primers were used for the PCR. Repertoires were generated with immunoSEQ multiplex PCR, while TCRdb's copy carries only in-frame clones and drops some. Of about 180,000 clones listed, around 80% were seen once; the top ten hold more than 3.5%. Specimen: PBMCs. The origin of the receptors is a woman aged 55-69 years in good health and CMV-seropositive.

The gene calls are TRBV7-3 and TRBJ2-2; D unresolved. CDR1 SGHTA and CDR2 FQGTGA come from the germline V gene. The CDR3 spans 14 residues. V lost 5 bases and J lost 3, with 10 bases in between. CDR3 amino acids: CASSLRAYTGELFF. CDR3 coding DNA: TGTGCCAGCAGCCTAAGGGCTTACACCGGGGAGCTGTTTTTT.

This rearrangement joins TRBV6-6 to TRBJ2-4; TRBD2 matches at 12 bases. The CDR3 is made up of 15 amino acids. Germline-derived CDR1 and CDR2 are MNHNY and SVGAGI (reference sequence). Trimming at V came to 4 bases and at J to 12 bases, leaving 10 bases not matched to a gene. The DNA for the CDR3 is TGTGCCAGCAGTTTCGAGACTAGCGGGAGAGGGAGTCAGTACTTC. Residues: CASSFETSGRGSQYF.

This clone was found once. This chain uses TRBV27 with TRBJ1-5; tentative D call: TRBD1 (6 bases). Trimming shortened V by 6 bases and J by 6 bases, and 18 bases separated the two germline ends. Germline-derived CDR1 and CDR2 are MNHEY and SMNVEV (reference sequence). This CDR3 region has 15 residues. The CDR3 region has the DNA TGTGCCAGCAGAACCCGACAGGTCCGGCTTCAGCCCCAGCATTTT. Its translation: CASRTRQVRLQPQHF.

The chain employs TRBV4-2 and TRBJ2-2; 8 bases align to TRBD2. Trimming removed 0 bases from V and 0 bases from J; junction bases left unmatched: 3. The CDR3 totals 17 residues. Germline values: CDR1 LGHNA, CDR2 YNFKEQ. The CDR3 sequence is CASSQDSLAANTGELFF. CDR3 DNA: TGTGCCAGCAGCCAAGATTCACTAGCGGCGAACACCGGGGAGCTGTTTTTT.

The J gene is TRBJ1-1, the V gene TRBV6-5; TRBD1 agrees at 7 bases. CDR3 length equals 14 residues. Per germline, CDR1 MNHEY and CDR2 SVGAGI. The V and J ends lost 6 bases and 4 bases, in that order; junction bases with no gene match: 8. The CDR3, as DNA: TGTGCCAGCAGCCCTACAGGGGTCGGCACTGAAGCTTTCTTT. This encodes CASSPTGVGTEAFF.

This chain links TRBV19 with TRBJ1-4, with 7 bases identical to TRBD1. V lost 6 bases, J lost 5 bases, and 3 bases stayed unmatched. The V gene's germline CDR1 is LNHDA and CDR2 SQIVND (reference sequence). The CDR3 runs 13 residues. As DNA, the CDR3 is TGTGCCAGTAGGAGGGGGCGGAATGAAAAACTGTTTTTT. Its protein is CASRRGRNEKLFF. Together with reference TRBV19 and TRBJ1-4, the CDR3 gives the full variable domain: DGGITQSPKYLFRKEGQNVTLSCEQNLNHDAMYWYRQDPGQGLRLIYYSQIVNDFQKGDIAEGYSVSREKKESFPLTVTSAQKNPTAFYLCASRRGRNEKLFFGSGTQLSVL.

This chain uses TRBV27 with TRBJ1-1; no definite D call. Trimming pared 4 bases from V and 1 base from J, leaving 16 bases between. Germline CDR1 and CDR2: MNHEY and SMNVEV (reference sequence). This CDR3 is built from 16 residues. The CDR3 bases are TGTGCCAGCAGTTCCTCCTTCGGACGGGGGAACACTGAAGCTTTCTTT. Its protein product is CASSSSFGRGNTEAFF.

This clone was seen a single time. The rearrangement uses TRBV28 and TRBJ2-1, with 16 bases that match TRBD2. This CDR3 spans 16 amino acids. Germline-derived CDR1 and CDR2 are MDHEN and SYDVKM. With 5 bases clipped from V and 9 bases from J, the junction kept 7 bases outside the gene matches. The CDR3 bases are TGTGCCAGCAGTATCTCGGGACTAGCGGGAGGGGGTGAGCAGTTCTTC. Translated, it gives CASSISGLAGGGEQFF.

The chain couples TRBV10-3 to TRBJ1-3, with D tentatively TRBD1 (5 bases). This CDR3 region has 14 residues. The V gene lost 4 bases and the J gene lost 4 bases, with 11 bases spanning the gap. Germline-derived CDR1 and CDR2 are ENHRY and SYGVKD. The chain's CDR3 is CAISAGRDGNTIYF. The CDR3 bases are TGTGCCATCAGTGCAGGGAGGGACGGAAACACCATATATTTT.

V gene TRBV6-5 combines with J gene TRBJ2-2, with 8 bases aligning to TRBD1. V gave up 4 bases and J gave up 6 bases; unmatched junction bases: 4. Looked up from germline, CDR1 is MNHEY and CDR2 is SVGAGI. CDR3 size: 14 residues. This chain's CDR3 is CASSFYRGAGELFF. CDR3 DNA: TGTGCCAGCAGTTTCTACAGGGGGGCCGGGGAGCTGTTTTTT.

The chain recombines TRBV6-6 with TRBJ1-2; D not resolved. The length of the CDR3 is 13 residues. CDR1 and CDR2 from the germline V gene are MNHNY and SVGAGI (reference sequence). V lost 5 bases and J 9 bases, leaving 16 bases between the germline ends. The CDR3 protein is CASSQLQSLSYTF. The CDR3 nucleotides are TGTGCCAGCAGTCAATTACAGTCCCTAAGCTACACCTTC.

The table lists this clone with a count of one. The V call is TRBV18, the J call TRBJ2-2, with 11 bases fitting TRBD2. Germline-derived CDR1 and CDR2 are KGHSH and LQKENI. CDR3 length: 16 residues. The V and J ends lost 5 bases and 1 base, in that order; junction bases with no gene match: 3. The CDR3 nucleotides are TGTGCCAGCTCATCTGGACTAGCGGGGAACACCGGGGAGCTGTTTTTT. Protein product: CASSSGLAGNTGELFF.

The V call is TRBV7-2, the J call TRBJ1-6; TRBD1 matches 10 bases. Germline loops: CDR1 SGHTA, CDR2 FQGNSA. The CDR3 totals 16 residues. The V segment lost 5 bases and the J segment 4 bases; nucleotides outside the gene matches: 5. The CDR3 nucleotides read TGTGCCAGCAGCCCGGGACAGGGGAGTTATAATTCACCCCTCCACTTT. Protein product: CASSPGQGSYNSPLHF.